These 6 T cell receptor beta chains were all obtained from the same sample, sequenced in a study of T cells in localized non-small cell lung cancer. Clones were read by immunoSEQ multiplex PCR, and TCRdb kept only the in-frame ones, dropping some. The table includes about 55,000 clones, over 70% detected once. The source was peripheral blood mononuclear cells, collected before any cancer treatment. These receptors were taken from a man aged 35 to 69 with stage III lung adenocarcinoma.

The chain links TRBV5-1 to TRBJ1-4, with TRBD1 as a possible D gene (6 bases). The CDR3 has 14 amino acids. V lost 7 bases and J lost 8, with 18 bases in between. CDR1 and CDR2 (germline): SGHRS, YFSETQ. The CDR3 reads CASGTGSSGEKLFF. CDR3 nucleotides: TGCGCCAGCGGAACAGGGTCCTCCGGCGAAAAACTGTTTTTT. The full variable domain, completed using reference TRBV5-1 and TRBJ1-4, is KAGVTQTPRYLIKTRGQQVTLSCSPISGHRSVSWYQQTPGQGLQFLFEYFSETQRNKGNFPGRFSGRQFSNSRSEMNVSTLELGDSALYLCASGTGSSGEKLFFGSGTQLSVL.

The chain is built from TRBV7-9 and TRBJ1-3; 8 nucleotides agree with TRBD1. Trimming at V came to 4 bases and at J to 8 bases, leaving 16 bases not matched to a gene. Germline CDR1 and CDR2: SEHNR and FQNEAQ (reference sequence). CDR3 size: 17 residues. CDR3 coding DNA: TGTGCCAGCAGCTCACGATGGGATGACAGGGGAGGAGACACCATATATTTT. It is translated as CASSSRWDDRGGDTIYF.

The chain combines TRBV28 with TRBJ2-7; TRBD1 matches 9 bases. V lost 6 bases, J lost 9 bases, and 12 bases stayed unmatched. Germline V lookup: CDR1 MDHEN, CDR2 SYDVKM. This CDR3 is built from 14 residues. The CDR3 sequence: CASSLVQGANLQYF. CDR3 DNA sequence: TGTGCCAGCAGCCTAGTACAGGGGGCGAACCTGCAGTACTTC. Combining the CDR3 with reference TRBV28 and TRBJ2-7 gives the whole variable domain DVKVTQSSRYLVKRTGEKVFLECVQDMDHENMFWYRQDPGLGLRLIYFSYDVKMKEKGDIPEGYSVSREKKERFSLILESASTNQTSMYLCASSLVQGANLQYFGPGTRLTVT.

V is TRBV13 and J is TRBJ2-1; perhaps TRBD2 as D (5 bases). Trimming removed 7 bases at V and 0 bases at J, with 13 bases between. Germline V gene lookup returns CDR1 PRHDT and CDR2 FYEKMQ (reference sequence). The CDR3 loop spans 15 amino acids. The CDR3 sequence is CASTSGVLSYNEQFF. CDR3 in DNA: TGTGCCAGCACCTCCGGGGTCCTCTCCTACAATGAGCAGTTCTTC.

The chain couples TRBV13 to TRBJ1-1; the D gene is possibly TRBD1 (6 bases). Germline CDR1 and CDR2: PRHDT and FYEKMQ (reference sequence). V was trimmed by 2 bases and J by 3 bases, leaving 10 bases between them. The CDR3 is 14 amino acids. DNA of the CDR3: TGTGCCAGCAGCTTAACCAGGGGCGACACTGAAGCTTTCTTT. It translates to CASSLTRGDTEAFF.

This clone was seen once. The V and J genes are TRBV19 and TRBJ1-6, with TRBD1 as a possible D gene (6 bases). Trimming cost V 2 bases and J 14 bases, with 22 bases left between them. CDR1 is LNHDA and CDR2 is SQIVND in the germline V gene (reference sequence). The CDR3 covers 16 residues. CDR3 sequence reads: CASSIILGQGLSALHF. Here the CDR3 DNA reads TGTGCCAGTAGTATAATCTTGGGGCAGGGGCTTTCGGCCCTCCACTTT. Full variable domain (rest looked up from reference TRBV19 and TRBJ1-6): DGGITQSPKYLFRKEGQNVTLSCEQNLNHDAMYWYRQDPGQGLRLIYYSQIVNDFQKGDIAEGYSVSREKKESFPLTVTSAQKNPTAFYLCASSIILGQGLSALHFGNGTRLTVT.